The table lists the clone carrying this T cell receptor (beta chain) with many counts. The antigen remains undetermined. The sample belongs to a study of T-cell memory formation after mild COVID-19. As for the study in general: TCR clusters were largely donor specific. General study results and limits: Contracting CD4+ clones lay largely in CM and EM, with CD8+ ones residing in EMRA.

The 5'RACE method, run with constant-segment primers, produced TCR alpha and TCR beta cDNA libraries (carrying sample barcodes and UMIs). TCRdb passed the 5' RACE reads through MiXCR, listing each CDR3 protein once. The sample contains about 540,000 distinct CDR3 sequences, roughly 22% of which appear only once. There are 14 residues in the CDR3. V was clipped by 2 bases and J by 5 bases, with 10 bases between them. CDR1 and CDR2 from the germline V gene are SGDLS and YYNGEE. The chain carries TRBV9 and TRBJ2-2; a weak D match, TRBD1 (6 bases). The TCR was taken from an adult woman who had mild COVID-19 (a few samples of this study predate the infection). Cell type and time point are not known. The sequencing sample was made of PBMCs or a T cell subset sorted from them (not recorded which). CDR3 nucleotides: TGTGCCAGCAGCGTGGGACAAAGAACCGGGGAGCTGTTTTTT. This sequence encodes CASSVGQRTGELFF.